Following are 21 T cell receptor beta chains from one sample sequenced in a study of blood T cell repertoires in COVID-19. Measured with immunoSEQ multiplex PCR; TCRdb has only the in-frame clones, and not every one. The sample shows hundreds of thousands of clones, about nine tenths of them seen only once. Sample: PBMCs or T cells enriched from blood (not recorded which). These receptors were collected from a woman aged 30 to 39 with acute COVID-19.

The CDR3 sequence is CATSSSGQGSGYTF. The CDR3 DNA follows: TGTGCCACCAGCAGCTCCGGACAGGGTTCTGGCTACACCTTC. The rearrangement uses TRBV15 and TRBJ1-2, with 8 bases matching TRBD1. V shed 3 bases, J shed 7 bases, and the junction held 7 bases outside the gene matches. Germline V gives CDR1 LNHNV, CDR2 YYDKDF (reference sequence). This CDR3 has 14 amino acids.

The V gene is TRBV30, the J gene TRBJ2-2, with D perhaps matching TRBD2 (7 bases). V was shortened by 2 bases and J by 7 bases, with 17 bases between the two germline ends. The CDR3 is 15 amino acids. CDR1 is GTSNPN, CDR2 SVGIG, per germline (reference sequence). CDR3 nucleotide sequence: TGTGCCTGGAGTCGGGGGGCACAGGGAGGCGGGGAGCTGTTTTTT. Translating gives CAWSRGAQGGGELFF.

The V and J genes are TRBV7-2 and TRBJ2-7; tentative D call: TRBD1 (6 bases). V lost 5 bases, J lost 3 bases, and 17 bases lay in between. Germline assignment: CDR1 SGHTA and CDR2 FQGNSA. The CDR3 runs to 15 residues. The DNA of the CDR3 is TGTGCCAGCAGCACGCCCCTAGACAGGAACTACGAGCAGTACTTC. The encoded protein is CASSTPLDRNYEQYF.

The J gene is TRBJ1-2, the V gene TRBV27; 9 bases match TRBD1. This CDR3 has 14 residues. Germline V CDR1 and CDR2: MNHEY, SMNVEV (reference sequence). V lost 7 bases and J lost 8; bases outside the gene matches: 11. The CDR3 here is CASTSTGGGGGYTF. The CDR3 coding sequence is TGTGCCAGCACCTCGACAGGGGGAGGAGGAGGCTACACCTTC.

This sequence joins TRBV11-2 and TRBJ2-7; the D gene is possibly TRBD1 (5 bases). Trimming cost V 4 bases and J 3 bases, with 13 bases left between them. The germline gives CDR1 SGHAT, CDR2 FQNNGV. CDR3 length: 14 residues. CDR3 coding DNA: TGTGCCAGCAGCTCCGGACCGCAGGGCTACGAGCAGTACTTC. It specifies CASSSGPQGYEQYF.

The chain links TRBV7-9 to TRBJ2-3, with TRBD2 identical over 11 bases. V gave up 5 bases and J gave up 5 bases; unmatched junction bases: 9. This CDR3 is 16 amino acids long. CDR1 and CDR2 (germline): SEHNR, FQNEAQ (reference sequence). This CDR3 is CASSVMGTSGGDTQYF. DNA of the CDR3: TGTGCCAGCAGCGTAATGGGGACTAGCGGCGGAGATACGCAGTATTTT. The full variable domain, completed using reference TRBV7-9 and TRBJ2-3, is DTGVSQNPRHKITKRGQNVTFRCDPISEHNRLYWYRQTLGQGPEFLTYFQNEAQLEKSRLLSDRFSAERPKGSFSTLEIQRTEQGDSAMYLCASSVMGTSGGDTQYFGPGTRLTVL.

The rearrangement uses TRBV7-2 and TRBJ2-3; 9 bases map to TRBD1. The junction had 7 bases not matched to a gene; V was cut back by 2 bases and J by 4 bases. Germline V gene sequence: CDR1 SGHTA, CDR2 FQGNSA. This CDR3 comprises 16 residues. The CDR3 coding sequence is TGTGCCAGCAGCTTATTTAGGACAGGGGTCTCAGATACGCAGTATTTT. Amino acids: CASSLFRTGVSDTQYF.

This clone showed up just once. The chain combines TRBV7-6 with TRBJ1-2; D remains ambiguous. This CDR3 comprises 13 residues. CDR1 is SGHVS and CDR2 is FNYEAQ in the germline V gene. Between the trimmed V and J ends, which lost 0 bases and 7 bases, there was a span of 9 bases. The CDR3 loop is CASSLASTGGYTF. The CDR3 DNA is TGTGCCAGCAGCTTAGCGTCTACGGGTGGCTACACCTTC.

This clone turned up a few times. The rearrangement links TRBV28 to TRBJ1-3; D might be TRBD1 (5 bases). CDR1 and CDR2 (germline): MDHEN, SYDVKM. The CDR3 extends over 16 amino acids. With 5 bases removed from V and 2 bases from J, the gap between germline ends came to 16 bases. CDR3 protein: CASSLPLGEAGNTIYF. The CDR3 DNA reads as TGTGCCAGCAGTCTCCCTTTGGGGGAGGCTGGAAACACCATATATTTT.

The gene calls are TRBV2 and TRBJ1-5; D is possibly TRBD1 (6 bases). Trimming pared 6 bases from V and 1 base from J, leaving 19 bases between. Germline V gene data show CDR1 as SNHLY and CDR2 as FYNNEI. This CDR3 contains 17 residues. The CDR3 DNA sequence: TGTGCCAGCAGAGGACACTTCGGGACAACGAGCAATCAGCCCCAGCATTTT. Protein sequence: CASRGHFGTTSNQPQHF.

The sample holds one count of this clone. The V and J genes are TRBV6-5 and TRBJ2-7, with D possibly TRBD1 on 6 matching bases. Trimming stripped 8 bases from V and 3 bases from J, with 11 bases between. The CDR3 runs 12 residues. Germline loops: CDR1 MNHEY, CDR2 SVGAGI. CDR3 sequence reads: CASEGGYYEQYF. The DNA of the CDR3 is TGTGCCAGCGAAGGGGGTTACTACGAGCAGTACTTC.

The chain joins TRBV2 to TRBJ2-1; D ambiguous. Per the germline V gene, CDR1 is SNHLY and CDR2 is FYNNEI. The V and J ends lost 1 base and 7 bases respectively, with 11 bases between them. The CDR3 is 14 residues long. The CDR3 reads CASSEGSLRNEQFF. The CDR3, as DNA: TGTGCCAGCAGTGAAGGGTCACTGAGAAATGAGCAGTTCTTC.

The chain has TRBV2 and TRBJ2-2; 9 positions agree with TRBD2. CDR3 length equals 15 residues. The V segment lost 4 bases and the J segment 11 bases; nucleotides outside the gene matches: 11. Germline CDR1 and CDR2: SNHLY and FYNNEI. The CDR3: CASSGSSGGLGELFF. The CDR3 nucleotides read TGTGCCAGCAGTGGTAGTAGCGGGGGCTTAGGAGAGCTGTTTTTT.

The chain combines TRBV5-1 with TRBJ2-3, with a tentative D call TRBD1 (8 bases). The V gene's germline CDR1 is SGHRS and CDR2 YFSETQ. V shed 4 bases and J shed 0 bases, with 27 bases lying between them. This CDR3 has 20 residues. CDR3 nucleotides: TGCGCCAGCAGCCCCGATTGGGTGGGGGGGACAGGAGTTAGCACAGATACGCAGTATTTT. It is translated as CASSPDWVGGTGVSTDTQYF.

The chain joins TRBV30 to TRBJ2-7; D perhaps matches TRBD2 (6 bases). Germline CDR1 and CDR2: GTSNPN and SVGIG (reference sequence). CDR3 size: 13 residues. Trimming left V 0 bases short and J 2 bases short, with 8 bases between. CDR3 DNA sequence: TGTGCCTGGAGTGTGACTAGAACCTACGAGCAGTACTTC. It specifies CAWSVTRTYEQYF.

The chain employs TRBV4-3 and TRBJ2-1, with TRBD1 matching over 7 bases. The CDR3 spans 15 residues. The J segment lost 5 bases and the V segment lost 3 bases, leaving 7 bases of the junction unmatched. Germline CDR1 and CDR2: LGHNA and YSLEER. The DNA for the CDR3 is TGCGCCAGCAGCCATAACGTCGACAGGGACAATGAGCAGTTCTTC. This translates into CASSHNVDRDNEQFF.

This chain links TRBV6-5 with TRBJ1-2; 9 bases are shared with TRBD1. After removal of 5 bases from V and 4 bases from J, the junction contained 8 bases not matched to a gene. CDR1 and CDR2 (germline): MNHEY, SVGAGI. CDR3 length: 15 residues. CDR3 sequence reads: CASSMTGTGIYGYTF. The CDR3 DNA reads TGTGCCAGCAGTATGACCGGGACAGGGATCTATGGCTACACCTTC.

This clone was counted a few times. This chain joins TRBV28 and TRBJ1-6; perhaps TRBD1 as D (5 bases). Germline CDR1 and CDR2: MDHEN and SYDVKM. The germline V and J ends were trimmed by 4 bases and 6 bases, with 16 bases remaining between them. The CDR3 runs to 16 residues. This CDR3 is CASSSNPDTANSPLHF. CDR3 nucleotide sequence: TGTGCCAGCAGTTCCAACCCGGACACGGCTAATTCACCCCTCCACTTT.

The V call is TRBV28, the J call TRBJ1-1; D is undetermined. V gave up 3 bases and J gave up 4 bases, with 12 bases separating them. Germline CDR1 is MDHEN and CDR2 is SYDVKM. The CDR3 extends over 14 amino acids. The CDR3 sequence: CASSFGVGLTEAFF. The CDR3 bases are TGTGCCAGCAGTTTTGGCGTGGGCCTCACTGAAGCTTTCTTT.

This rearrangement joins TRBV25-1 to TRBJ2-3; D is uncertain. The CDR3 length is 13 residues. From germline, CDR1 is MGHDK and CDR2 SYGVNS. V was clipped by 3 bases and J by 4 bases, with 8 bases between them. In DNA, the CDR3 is TGTGCCAGCAGTGATGTGGCACCAGATACGCAGTATTTT. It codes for CASSDVAPDTQYF.

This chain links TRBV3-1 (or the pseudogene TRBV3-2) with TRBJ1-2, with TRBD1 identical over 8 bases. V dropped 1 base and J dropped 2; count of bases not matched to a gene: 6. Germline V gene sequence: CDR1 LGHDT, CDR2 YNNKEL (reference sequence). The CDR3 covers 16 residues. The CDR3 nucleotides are TGTGCCAGCAGCCAAGCCGGGACAGGCTCCAACTATGGCTACACCTTC. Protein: CASSQAGTGSNYGYTF.